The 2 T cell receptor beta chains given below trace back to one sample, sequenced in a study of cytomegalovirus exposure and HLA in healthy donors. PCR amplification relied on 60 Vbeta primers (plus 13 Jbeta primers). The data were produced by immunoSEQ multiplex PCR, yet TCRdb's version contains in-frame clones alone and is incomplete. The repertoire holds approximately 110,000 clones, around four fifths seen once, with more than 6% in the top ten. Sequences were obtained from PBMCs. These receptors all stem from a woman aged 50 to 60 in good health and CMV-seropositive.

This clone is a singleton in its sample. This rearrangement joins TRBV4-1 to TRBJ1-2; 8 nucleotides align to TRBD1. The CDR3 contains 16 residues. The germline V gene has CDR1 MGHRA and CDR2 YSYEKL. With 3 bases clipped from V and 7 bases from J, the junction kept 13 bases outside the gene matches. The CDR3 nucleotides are TGCGCCAGCAGCCAGGGCTGGGCCAGGGGGCCAAGTGGCTACACCTTC. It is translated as CASSQGWARGPSGYTF.

CDR3 sequence: CASSLAQTGDGNTIYF. CDR3 DNA: TGTGCCAGCAGCTTAGCGCAGACAGGAGACGGAAACACCATATATTTT. The V call is TRBV7-9, the J call TRBJ1-3; D might be TRBD1 (6 bases). CDR1 is SEHNR, CDR2 FQNEAQ, per germline (reference sequence). Trimming took off 0 bases at V and 4 bases at J, with 13 bases between the two ends. CDR3 length: 16 residues.